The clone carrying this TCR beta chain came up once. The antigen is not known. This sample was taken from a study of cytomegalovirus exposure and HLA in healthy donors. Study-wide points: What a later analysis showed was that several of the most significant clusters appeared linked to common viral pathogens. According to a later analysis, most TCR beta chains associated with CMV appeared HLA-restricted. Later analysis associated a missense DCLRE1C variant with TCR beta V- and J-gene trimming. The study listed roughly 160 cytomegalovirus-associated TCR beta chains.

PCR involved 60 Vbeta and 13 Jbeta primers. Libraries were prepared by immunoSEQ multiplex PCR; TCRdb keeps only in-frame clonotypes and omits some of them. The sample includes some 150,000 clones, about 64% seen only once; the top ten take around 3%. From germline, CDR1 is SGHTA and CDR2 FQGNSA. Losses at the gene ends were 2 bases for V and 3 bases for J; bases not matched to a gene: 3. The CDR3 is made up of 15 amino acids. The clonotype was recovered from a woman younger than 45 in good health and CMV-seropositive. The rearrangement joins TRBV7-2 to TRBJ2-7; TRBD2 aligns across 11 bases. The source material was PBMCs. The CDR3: CASSLPGTSGYEQYF. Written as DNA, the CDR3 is TGTGCCAGCAGCTTACCCGGGACTAGCGGCTACGAGCAGTACTTC.